Below are 14 T cell receptor beta chains sequenced from a single sample in a study of blood T cell repertoires in COVID-19. The method was immunoSEQ multiplex PCR; TCRdb's version includes in-frame clones alone and lacks a portion of them. This table holds 130,000 to 150,000 clones, 79% found once. The material sequenced was peripheral blood. The receptors stem from a woman in her sixties or seventies with COVID-19, enrolled during active disease.

This chain uses TRBV14 with TRBJ1-1, with D possibly being TRBD1 (5 bases). The ends were cut back, 0 bases at V and 8 bases at J, with 13 bases in the middle. The CDR3 totals 14 residues. The germline gives CDR1 SGHDN, CDR2 FVKESK. The CDR3 nucleotides read TGTGCCAGCAGCCAAGATTTCAGGGCTTTGGAAGCTTTCTTT. It encodes CASSQDFRALEAFF.

This chain joins TRBV4-2 and TRBJ2-7; D is perhaps TRBD1 (6 bases). Germline V gene sequence: CDR1 LGHNA, CDR2 YNFKEQ. The V gene lost 1 base and the J gene lost 10 bases, with 14 bases spanning the gap. This CDR3 region has 13 residues. The CDR3 loop reads CASSQGTRGPQYF. CDR3 coding DNA: TGTGCCAGCAGCCAAGGAACCAGGGGCCCACAGTACTTC.

The V gene is TRBV5-4, the J gene TRBJ2-3; 13 bases line up with TRBD2. The CDR3 runs 15 residues. Germline V lookup: CDR1 SGHNT, CDR2 YYREEE (reference sequence). J lost 3 bases, V lost 3 bases, and 1 base had no gene match. CDR3 sequence reads: CASSWTSGGTDTQYF. CDR3 sequence (DNA): TGTGCCAGCAGCTGGACTAGCGGGGGTACAGATACGCAGTATTTT.

This chain links TRBV27 with TRBJ2-3, with D possibly being TRBD1 (5 bases). The germline V gene has CDR1 MNHEY and CDR2 SMNVEV (reference sequence). This CDR3 has 17 amino acids. Trimming shortened V by 3 bases and J by 6 bases, and 22 bases separated the two germline ends. The DNA for the CDR3 is TGTGCCAGCAGTTTCTACGCGAAGGGGCCCCAGGCCGATACGCAGTATTTT. It yields the protein CASSFYAKGPQADTQYF.

The rearrangement uses TRBV7-3 and TRBJ1-1; D is unclear. The CDR3 has 13 amino acids. CDR1 is SGHTA and CDR2 is FQGTGA in the germline V gene. V was shortened by 3 bases and J by 1 base, with 6 bases between the two germline ends. CDR3 sequence reads: CASSFKKNTEAFF. CDR3 DNA sequence: TGTGCCAGCAGCTTTAAAAAGAACACTGAAGCTTTCTTT.

The genes are TRBV6-2 or TRBV6-3 and TRBJ2-3, with D unclear. This CDR3 spans 15 amino acids. Germline lookup yields CDR1 MNHEY and CDR2 SVGEGT. Deletions cut 3 bases from V and 1 base from J, with 11 bases between. CDR3 coding DNA: TGTGCCAGCAGTTATGGCAGGCTTGGCACAGATACGCAGTATTTT. As protein: CASSYGRLGTDTQYF.

This clone was observed a handful of times. The same CDR3 arises from other DNA sequences in this sample as well. The J gene is TRBJ2-7, the V gene TRBV7-2; maybe TRBD1 (7 bases). The CDR3 extends over 16 amino acids. The germline CDR1 and CDR2 sequences are SGHTA and FQGNSA. V was clipped by 1 base and J by 0 bases, with 13 bases between them. The CDR3 here is CASSLGAGGSSYEQYF. CDR3 in DNA: TGTGCCAGCAGCTTAGGGGCAGGGGGGAGCTCCTACGAGCAGTACTTC.

This clone was found a few times. The genes are TRBV7-9 and TRBJ1-6; 10 nucleotides agree with TRBD1. CDR1 and CDR2 (germline): SEHNR, FQNEAQ (reference sequence). This CDR3 region has 15 residues. Germline trimming cut 5 bases from V and 7 bases from J; bases unmatched to any gene: 5. In DNA, the CDR3 is TGTGCCAGCAGCCCCCCGGGACAGGGGAATTCACCCCTCCACTTT. Encoded protein: CASSPPGQGNSPLHF.

This sequence joins TRBV6-2 or TRBV6-3 and TRBJ1-5, with a weak D call TRBD1 (6 bases). Germline-derived CDR1 and CDR2 are MNHEY and SVGEGT. Between the trimmed V and J ends, which lost 2 bases and 2 bases, there was a span of 13 bases. The length of the CDR3 is 16 residues. As DNA, the CDR3 is TGTGCCAGCAGTTACGGCTGGGAGGGGGGCAATCAGCCCCAGCATTTT. This sequence encodes CASSYGWEGGNQPQHF.

The gene calls are TRBV25-1 and TRBJ2-1; 9 positions match TRBD2. This CDR3 is 15 amino acids long. Germline V gene lookup returns CDR1 MGHDK and CDR2 SYGVNS. Trimming at V came to 2 bases and at J to 3 bases, leaving 2 bases not matched to a gene. This CDR3 reads CASSEASGNYNEQFF. In DNA, the CDR3 is TGTGCCAGCAGTGAAGCTAGCGGGAACTACAATGAGCAGTTCTTC.

There are a few counts of this clone. The chain joins TRBV14 to TRBJ1-4; perhaps TRBD1 as D (5 bases). Trimming took 2 bases from V and 6 from J, leaving 16 bases between them. The CDR3 spans 16 residues. The germline V gene has CDR1 SGHDN and CDR2 FVKESK. In DNA, the CDR3 is TGTGCCAGCAGCCAATACCTCGGCAGGGCTGATGAAAAACTGTTTTTT. Its translation is CASSQYLGRADEKLFF. The whole variable domain, remainder taken from reference TRBV14 and TRBJ1-4, is EAGVTQFPSHSVIEKGQTVTLRCDPISGHDNLYWYRRVMGKEIKFLLHFVKESKQDESGMPNNRFLAERTGGTYSTLKVQPAELEDSGVYFCASSQYLGRADEKLFFGSGTQLSVL.

V gene TRBV6-5 combines with J gene TRBJ2-7; D is unresolved. Germline loops: CDR1 MNHEY, CDR2 SVGAGI. V was clipped by 2 bases and J by 3 bases, with 8 bases between them. This CDR3 spans 13 amino acids. CDR3 in amino acids: CASSYRQDYEQYF. CDR3 DNA sequence: TGTGCCAGCAGTTACAGGCAGGACTACGAGCAGTACTTC.

The CDR3 bases are TGTGCCAGCAGCCAGGCCGGGACTAGCGGCACAGATACGCAGTATTTT. As protein: CASSQAGTSGTDTQYF. The V call is TRBV4-2, the J call TRBJ2-3; 10 nucleotides match TRBD2. After removal of 3 bases from V and 1 base from J, the junction contained 4 bases not matched to a gene. Germline values: CDR1 LGHNA, CDR2 YNFKEQ. This CDR3 contains 16 residues.

The rearrangement uses TRBV19 and TRBJ1-2; tentatively, D is TRBD1 (6 bases). V lost 6 bases and J 7 bases, leaving 9 bases between the germline ends. The germline gives CDR1 LNHDA, CDR2 SQIVND (reference sequence). The CDR3 has 11 amino acids. CDR3 nucleotide sequence: TGTGCCAGTAGACAGGGTATTGGCTACACCTTC. Amino acids: CASRQGIGYTF. Looking up the rest from reference TRBV19 and TRBJ1-2 gives the full variable domain: DGGITQSPKYLFRKEGQNVTLSCEQNLNHDAMYWYRQDPGQGLRLIYYSQIVNDFQKGDIAEGYSVSREKKESFPLTVTSAQKNPTAFYLCASRQGIGYTFGSGTRLTVV.